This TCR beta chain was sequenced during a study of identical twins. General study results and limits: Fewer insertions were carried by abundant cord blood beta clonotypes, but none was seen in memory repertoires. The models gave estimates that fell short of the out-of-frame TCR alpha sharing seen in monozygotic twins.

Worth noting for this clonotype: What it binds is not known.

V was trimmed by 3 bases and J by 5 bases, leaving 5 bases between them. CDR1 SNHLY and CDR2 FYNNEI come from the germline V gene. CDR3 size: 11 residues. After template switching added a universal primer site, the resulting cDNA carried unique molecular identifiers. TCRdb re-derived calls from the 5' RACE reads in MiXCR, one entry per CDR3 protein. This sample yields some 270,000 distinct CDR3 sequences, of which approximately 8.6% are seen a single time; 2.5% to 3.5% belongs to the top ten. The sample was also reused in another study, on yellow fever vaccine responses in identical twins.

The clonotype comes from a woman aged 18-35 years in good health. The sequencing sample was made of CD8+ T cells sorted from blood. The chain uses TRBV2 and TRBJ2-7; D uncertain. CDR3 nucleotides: TGTGCCAGCAGTGATAGGAACGAGCAGTACTTC. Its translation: CASSDRNEQYF.